The present entry profiles one TCR beta chain with its context. The antigen is not known. The sample originates from a study of early T cells in non-severe SARS-CoV-2 infection. Study findings and constraints: VDJdb-based annotation leaned toward anti-spike CD8 responses and missed private and CD4 specificities.

Germline values: CDR1 SQVTM, CDR2 ANQGSEA. The CDR3 sequence is 14 residues long. V lost 2 bases, J lost 5 bases, and 13 bases lay in between. TCRdb used MiXCR to reprocess the 5' RACE reads, holding one entry per CDR3 protein. The sample consists of around 70,000 distinct CDR3 sequences, roughly a sixth of them appearing once. This TCR was sampled from an adult who was a healthcare worker with PCR-confirmed SARS-CoV-2 infection or an uninfected control (not recorded which). The rearrangement uses TRBV29-1 and TRBJ2-1, with a possible D match to TRBD2 (6 bases). Sample: whole blood. In nucleotides, the CDR3 is TGCAGCGTTGAACCTGCTAGCGCTCACAATGAGCAGTTCTTC. It translates to CSVEPASAHNEQFF.